Listed here are 29 T cell receptor beta chains from one sample, sequenced in a study of blood T cell repertoires in COVID-19. Profiling relied on immunoSEQ multiplex PCR, and the TCRdb table lists in-frame clones only, not all of them. The sample carries under 110,000 clones, roughly 92% recorded once. Material for sequencing was peripheral blood. The receptors stem from a man aged 50 to 59 with active COVID-19.

The chain uses TRBV5-1 and TRBJ2-5, with 8 bases aligning to TRBD1. The CDR3 sequence is 15 residues long. The J segment lost 2 bases and the V segment lost 4 bases, leaving 7 bases of the junction unmatched. CDR1 SGHRS and CDR2 YFSETQ come from the germline V gene. For the CDR3, the DNA is TGCGCCAGCAGCGTACCGGGACAGGCTCAAGAGACCCAGTACTTC. This translates into CASSVPGQAQETQYF.

This clone was seen a single time. The chain is built from TRBV27 and TRBJ2-7, with 8 bases matching TRBD2. This CDR3 has 14 residues. From germline, CDR1 is MNHEY and CDR2 SMNVEV (reference sequence). With 7 bases clipped from V and 4 bases from J, the junction kept 9 bases outside the gene matches. The CDR3 DNA is TGTGCCAGCACCAACACTAGCGGACTATACGAGCAGTACTTC. Its protein product is CASTNTSGLYEQYF.

This clone was observed a single time. The V and J genes are TRBV5-4 and TRBJ1-6, with D perhaps TRBD1 (6 bases). The CDR3 runs 16 residues. The germline V gene encodes CDR1 SGHNT and CDR2 YYREEE (reference sequence). Trimming took 3 bases from V and 6 from J, leaving 16 bases between them. CDR3 residues: CASSSPTGTGNSPLHF. CDR3 sequence (DNA): TGTGCCAGCAGCTCCCCCACAGGGACGGGTAATTCACCCCTCCACTTT.

This clone was detected only once. The rearrangement uses TRBV11-2 and TRBJ1-5; D might be TRBD1 (6 bases). Germline V gives CDR1 SGHAT, CDR2 FQNNGV. There are 14 residues in the CDR3. V lost 6 bases, J lost 9 bases, and 18 bases lay in between. CDR3 in DNA: TGTGCCAGCAGTCTAGCCGGCAGGGGTAGGCCCCAGCATTTT. Protein: CASSLAGRGRPQHF.

The V and J genes are TRBV15 and TRBJ1-2; maybe TRBD1 (5 bases). This CDR3 comprises 16 residues. V was trimmed by 0 bases and J by 4 bases, leaving 15 bases between them. Germline assignment: CDR1 LNHNV and CDR2 YYDKDF (reference sequence). The DNA for the CDR3 is TGTGCCACCAGCAGAGATCGTCCCTATAGGGGCTATGGCTACACCTTC. Translating gives CATSRDRPYRGYGYTF. Drawing the rest from reference TRBV15 and TRBJ1-2, the complete variable domain is DAMVIQNPRYQVTQFGKPVTLSCSQTLNHNVMYWYQQKSSQAPKLLFHYYDKDFNNEADTPDNFQSRRPNTSFCFLDIRSPGLGDTAMYLCATSRDRPYRGYGYTFGSGTRLTVV.

The CDR3 is CASSSNTQYF. The CDR3 DNA is TGTGCCAGCAGTTCCAATACGCAGTATTTT. The rearrangement joins TRBV12-3 or TRBV12-4 to TRBJ2-3, with no clear D. Trimming pared 4 bases from V and 7 bases from J, leaving 3 bases between. The CDR3 runs to 10 residues.

A single count supports this clone. The chain is built from TRBV29-1 and TRBJ1-1; a weak D match, TRBD1 (5 bases). The V and J ends lost 4 bases and 1 base respectively, with 13 bases between them. The length of the CDR3 is 14 residues. The V gene's germline CDR1 is SQVTM and CDR2 ANQGSEA. The CDR3 spells CSVVGEAANTEAFF. CDR3 in DNA: TGCAGCGTTGTAGGGGAGGCAGCGAACACTGAAGCTTTCTTT.

The chain joins TRBV28 to TRBJ2-7; 10 bases agree with TRBD1. Germline V gene lookup returns CDR1 MDHEN and CDR2 SYDVKM. Trimming removed 6 bases from V and 3 bases from J; junction bases left unmatched: 8. The CDR3 sequence is 15 residues long. CDR3 nucleotides: TGTGCCAGCAGCTTAAGTGGGACAGGGGTCTACGAGCAGTACTTC. Translating it yields CASSLSGTGVYEQYF.

The rearrangement uses TRBV9 and TRBJ1-3, with a possible D match to TRBD1 (5 bases). There are 15 residues in the CDR3. V lost 4 bases to trimming and J lost 2 bases, with 13 bases between them. Germline CDR1 reads SGDLS; CDR2 reads YYNGEE. The DNA for the CDR3 is TGTGCCAGCAGCTCCGAGGAGGGGCCTGGAAACACCATATATTTT. This gives the protein CASSSEEGPGNTIYF.

The chain is built from TRBV29-1 and TRBJ1-2; 11 positions match TRBD1. The CDR3 sequence is 11 residues long. The V gene end was trimmed by 6 bases and the J gene end by 7 bases; junction bases not matched to a gene: 1. The V gene's germline CDR1 is SQVTM and CDR2 ANQGSEA. CDR3 region: CSVGTGGGYTF. The CDR3 bases are TGCAGCGTGGGGACAGGGGGTGGCTACACCTTC. The full variable domain, its missing parts supplied by reference TRBV29-1 and TRBJ1-2, is SAVISQKPSRDICQRGTSLTIQCQVDSQVTMMFWYRQQPGQSLTLIATANQGSEATYESGFVIDKFPISRPNLTFSTLTVSNMSPEDSSIYLCSVGTGGGYTFGSGTRLTVV.

The gene calls are TRBV11-1 and TRBJ2-1, with 9 bases fitting TRBD1. The CDR3 spans 15 residues. Germline V gene sequence: CDR1 SGHAT, CDR2 FQDESV (reference sequence). V shed 4 bases and J 7 bases; nucleotides not matched to a gene: 8. CDR3 in amino acids: CASSSGTGPSNEQFF. The DNA for the CDR3 is TGTGCCAGCAGCTCCGGGACAGGGCCTAGTAATGAGCAGTTCTTC.

The chain combines TRBV1 with TRBJ2-7; the table names TRBD2, a call not compared with the DNA. TRBV1 is assigned pseudogene status. The CDR3 is 13 residues long. The DNA of the CDR3 is TGCACCAGCACTGAGGGCCCGATATACGAGCAGTACTTC. Amino acids: CTSTEGPIYEQYF.

The chain joins TRBV2 to TRBJ2-7, with D possibly matching TRBD2 (5 bases). Between the trimmed V and J ends, which lost 4 bases and 2 bases, there was a span of 15 bases. The CDR3 spans 15 residues. The V gene's germline CDR1 is SNHLY and CDR2 FYNNEI. CDR3 in amino acids: CASSGGGGPAYEQYF. CDR3 nucleotides: TGTGCCAGCAGTGGCGGAGGCGGACCTGCCTACGAGCAGTACTTC.

The rearrangement links TRBV5-1 to TRBJ1-2, with TRBD1 matching 7 bases. There are 13 residues in the CDR3. From germline, CDR1 is SGHRS and CDR2 YFSETQ. The J segment lost 8 bases and the V segment lost 6 bases, leaving 10 bases of the junction unmatched. CDR3 DNA sequence: TGCGCCAGCAATCCCGACAGGGTGGAAGGCTACACCTTC. As protein: CASNPDRVEGYTF.

The J gene is TRBJ1-5, the V gene TRBV5-5; a weak D match, TRBD1 (6 bases). This CDR3 has 14 amino acids. The germline V and J ends were trimmed by 0 bases and 11 bases, with 15 bases remaining between them. The germline V gene has CDR1 SGHKS and CDR2 YYEKEE (reference sequence). The CDR3 nucleotides are TGTGCCAGCAGCTTGGACAGGGTCGATCTGGCCCAGCATTTT. This translates into CASSLDRVDLAQHF.

This clone came up a few times. The chain joins TRBV6-5 to TRBJ1-2; weak D call: TRBD1 (6 bases). Trimming cost V 6 bases and J 2 bases, with 16 bases left between them. The CDR3 totals 15 residues. Looked up from germline, CDR1 is MNHEY and CDR2 is SVGAGI. The CDR3 protein is CASRRRTDRNYGYTF. Here the CDR3 DNA reads TGTGCCAGCAGACGGAGAACGGACAGAAACTATGGCTACACCTTC.

This clone was counted between two and nine times. The J gene is TRBJ1-5, the V gene TRBV7-9; D unclear. Germline V gives CDR1 SEHNR, CDR2 FQNEAQ (reference sequence). The V gene lost 4 bases and the J gene lost 5 bases, with 15 bases spanning the gap. The CDR3 is 15 amino acids. The CDR3 region has the DNA TGTGCCAGCAGCTCCCAAGGGAGTCCTGATCAGCCCCAGCATTTT. Translating it yields CASSSQGSPDQPQHF.

The chain is built from TRBV5-4 and TRBJ1-1; D is undetermined. Germline V gene sequence: CDR1 SGHNT, CDR2 YYREEE (reference sequence). This CDR3 spans 12 amino acids. The germline V and J ends were trimmed by 0 bases and 10 bases, with 10 bases remaining between them. The CDR3 DNA is TGTGCCAGCAGCTTGGATCGGGGTCGAGCTTTCTTT. Translated, it gives CASSLDRGRAFF.

The CDR3, as DNA: TGTGCCAGCAGTGAATTCAGCGGGAATAGGTTCGATGAGCAGTTCTTC. Translation gives CASSEFSGNRFDEQFF. This sequence joins TRBV6-1 and TRBJ2-1, with TRBD2 matching 7 bases. Germline V lookup: CDR1 MNHNS, CDR2 SASEGT. With V trimmed by 2 bases and J by 8 bases, 12 bases remained unmatched. The CDR3 contains 16 residues.

This chain links TRBV19 with TRBJ2-1, with D hard to call. Trimming pared 3 bases from V and 2 bases from J, leaving 8 bases between. Germline V gene lookup returns CDR1 LNHDA and CDR2 SQIVND (reference sequence). The CDR3 covers 14 residues. CDR3 DNA: TGTGCCAGTAGTATCGGTGGAGCCTACAATGAGCAGTTCTTC. It codes for CASSIGGAYNEQFF.

J is TRBJ2-3 and V is TRBV6-5; TRBD1 matches at 10 bases. Germline lookup yields CDR1 MNHEY and CDR2 SVGAGI. The ends lost 1 base at V and 5 bases at J; junction bases unmatched: 6. The CDR3 consists of 16 residues. This CDR3 reads CASSYLDRGIGDTQYF. Here the CDR3 DNA reads TGTGCCAGCAGTTACTTGGACAGGGGGATCGGAGATACGCAGTATTTT.

In DNA form, the CDR3 reads TGTGCCAGCAGTGGTGTCCGGAGCGGGAGGGCTTCCGGGGAGCTGTTTTTT. The encoded protein is CASSGVRSGRASGELFF. This chain links TRBV2 with TRBJ2-2; 10 bases are a match to TRBD2. The junction had 11 bases not matched to a gene; V was cut back by 4 bases and J by 6 bases. The V gene's germline CDR1 is SNHLY and CDR2 FYNNEI. The CDR3 length is 17 residues.

The sample holds one count of this clone. This chain joins TRBV9 and TRBJ1-4; the D gene is possibly TRBD1 (5 bases). Trimming removed 4 bases from V and 0 bases from J, with 13 bases in between. The CDR3 is 16 residues long. Germline V gene lookup returns CDR1 SGDLS and CDR2 YYNGEE. CDR3 protein: CASSPGGTATNEKLFF. In DNA, the CDR3 is TGTGCCAGCAGCCCGGGGGGGACCGCAACTAATGAAAAACTGTTTTTT.

The chain recombines TRBV10-2 with TRBJ1-2; D unclear. This CDR3 has 12 amino acids. V lost 9 bases and J lost 8, with 16 bases in between. The germline V gene has CDR1 WSHSY and CDR2 SAAADI. This CDR3 is CASRAEVGGYTF. The CDR3 nucleotides are TGCGCCAGTAGAGCCGAGGTAGGAGGCTACACCTTC.

This sequence joins TRBV10-3 and TRBJ2-5; 8 bases align to TRBD1. Germline trimming cut 6 bases from V and 8 bases from J; bases unmatched to any gene: 11. This CDR3 is 14 amino acids long. Looked up from germline, CDR1 is ENHRY and CDR2 is SYGVKD. CDR3 protein: CAIRLGQDEGTQYF. The CDR3 nucleotides read TGTGCCATCAGACTGGGACAGGACGAAGGAACCCAGTACTTC.

The chain carries TRBV5-1 and TRBJ2-3; a weak D match, TRBD2 (6 bases). Trimming left V 4 bases short and J 3 bases short, with 15 bases between. The germline CDR1 and CDR2 sequences are SGHRS and YFSETQ. The CDR3 has 15 amino acids. CDR3 in amino acids: CASSAEGRGTDTQYF. CDR3 DNA sequence: TGCGCCAGCAGCGCGGAGGGCCGGGGGACAGATACGCAGTATTTT.

The chain has TRBV28 and TRBJ2-7; 10 bases are shared with TRBD2. J gave up 6 bases and V 6 bases, and 17 bases lay outside the gene matches. Germline V gene lookup returns CDR1 MDHEN and CDR2 SYDVKM. The CDR3 is 17 amino acids. The CDR3 sequence: CASRLYGSASGSGEQYF. The CDR3 DNA reads as TGTGCCAGCAGGCTTTACGGATCGGCTAGCGGGAGTGGCGAGCAGTACTTC.

V is TRBV27 and J is TRBJ1-1; 7 positions match TRBD1. V trimming: 8 bases; J trimming: 2 bases; junction bases outside the gene matches: 11. Germline values: CDR1 MNHEY, CDR2 SMNVEV (reference sequence). CDR3 length equals 15 residues. CDR3 coding DNA: TGTGCCAGCCGGCGACAGGGCGAATCTAACACTGAAGCTTTCTTT. Encoded protein: CASRRQGESNTEAFF.

The chain combines TRBV6-4 with TRBJ2-2, with 11 bases lining up with TRBD2. Losses at the gene ends were 6 bases for V and 4 bases for J; bases not matched to a gene: 7. The length of the CDR3 is 16 residues. Germline values: CDR1 MRHNA, CDR2 SNTAGT. This chain's CDR3 is CASSDSGRDTTGELFF. CDR3 coding DNA: TGTGCCAGCAGCGATAGCGGGAGGGATACCACCGGGGAGCTGTTTTTT.